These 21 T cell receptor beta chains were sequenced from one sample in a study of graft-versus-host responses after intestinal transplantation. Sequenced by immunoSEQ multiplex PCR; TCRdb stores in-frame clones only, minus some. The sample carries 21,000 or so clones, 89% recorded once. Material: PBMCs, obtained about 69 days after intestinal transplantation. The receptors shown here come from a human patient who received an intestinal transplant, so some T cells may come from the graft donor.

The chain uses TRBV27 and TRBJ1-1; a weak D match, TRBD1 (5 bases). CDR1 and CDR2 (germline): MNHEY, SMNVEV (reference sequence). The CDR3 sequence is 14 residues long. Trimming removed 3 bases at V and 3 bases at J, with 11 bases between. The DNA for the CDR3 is TGTGCCAGCAGTTTTTGGGGGGGGGACACTGAAGCTTTCTTT. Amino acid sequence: CASSFWGGDTEAFF.

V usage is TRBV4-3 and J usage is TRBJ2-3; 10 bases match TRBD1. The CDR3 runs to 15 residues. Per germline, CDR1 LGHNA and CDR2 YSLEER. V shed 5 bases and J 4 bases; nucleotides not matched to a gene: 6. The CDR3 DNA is TGCGCCAGCAGCTCCGGGACAGGGGATGCAGATACGCAGTATTTT. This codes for CASSSGTGDADTQYF.

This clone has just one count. CDR3 sequence reads: CASSLWTSNYGYTF. In nucleotides, the CDR3 is TGTGCCAGCAGCTTATGGACGTCCAACTATGGCTACACCTTC. The chain couples TRBV11-2 to TRBJ1-2; D call uncertain. The CDR3 length is 14 residues. V was trimmed by 2 bases and J by 2 bases, leaving 9 bases between them. In germline, CDR1 is SGHAT, CDR2 FQNNGV.

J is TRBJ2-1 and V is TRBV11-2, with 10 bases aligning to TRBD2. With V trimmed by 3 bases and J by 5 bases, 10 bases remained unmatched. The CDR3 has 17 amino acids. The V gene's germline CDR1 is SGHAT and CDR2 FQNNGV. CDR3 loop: CASSFRIAGGGDNEQFF. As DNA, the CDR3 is TGTGCCAGCAGCTTTAGAATAGCGGGGGGAGGGGACAATGAGCAGTTCTTC.

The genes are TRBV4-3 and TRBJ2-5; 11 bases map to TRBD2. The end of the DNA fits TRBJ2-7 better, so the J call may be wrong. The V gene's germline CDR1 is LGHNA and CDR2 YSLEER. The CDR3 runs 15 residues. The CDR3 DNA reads TGCGCCAGCAGCCAGGGACTAGCGGCTTCCTACGAGCAGTACTTC. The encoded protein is CASSQGLAASYEQYF.

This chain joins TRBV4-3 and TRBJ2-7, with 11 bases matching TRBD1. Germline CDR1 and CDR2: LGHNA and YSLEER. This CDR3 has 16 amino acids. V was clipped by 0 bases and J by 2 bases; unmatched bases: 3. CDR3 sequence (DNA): TGCGCCAGCAGCCAAGACTCGGGACAGGGGGCCTACGAGCAGTACTTC. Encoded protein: CASSQDSGQGAYEQYF.

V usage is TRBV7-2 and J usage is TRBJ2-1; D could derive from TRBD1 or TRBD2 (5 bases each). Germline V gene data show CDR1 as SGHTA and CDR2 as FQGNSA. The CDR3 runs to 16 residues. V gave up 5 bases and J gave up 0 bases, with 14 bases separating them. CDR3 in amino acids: CASSQLGDSSYNEQFF. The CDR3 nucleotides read TGTGCCAGCAGCCAACTGGGGGATAGCTCCTACAATGAGCAGTTCTTC.

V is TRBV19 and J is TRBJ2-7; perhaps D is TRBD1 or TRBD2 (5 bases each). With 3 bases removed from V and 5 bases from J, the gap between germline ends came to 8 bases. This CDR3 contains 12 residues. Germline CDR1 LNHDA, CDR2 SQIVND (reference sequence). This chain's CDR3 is CASSIEGNEQYF. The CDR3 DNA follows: TGTGCCAGTAGTATTGAGGGGAACGAGCAGTACTTC.

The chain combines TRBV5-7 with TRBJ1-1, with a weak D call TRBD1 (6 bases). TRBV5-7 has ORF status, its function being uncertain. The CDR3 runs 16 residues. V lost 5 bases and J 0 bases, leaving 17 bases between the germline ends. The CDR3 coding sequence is TGTGCCAGCAGTTTAACAGGGAATTCGATGAACACTGAAGCTTTCTTT. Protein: CASSLTGNSMNTEAFF.

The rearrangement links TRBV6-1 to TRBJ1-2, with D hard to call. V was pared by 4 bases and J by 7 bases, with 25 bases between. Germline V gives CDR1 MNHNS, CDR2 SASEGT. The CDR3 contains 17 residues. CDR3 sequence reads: CASSAPGSTFLEGGYTF. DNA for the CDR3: TGTGCCAGCAGTGCCCCCGGGTCCACCTTTCTTGAGGGTGGCTACACCTTC.

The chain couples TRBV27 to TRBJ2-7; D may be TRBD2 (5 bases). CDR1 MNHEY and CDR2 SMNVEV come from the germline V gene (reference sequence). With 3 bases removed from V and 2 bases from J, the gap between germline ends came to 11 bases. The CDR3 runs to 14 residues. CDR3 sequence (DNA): TGTGCCAGCAGTTTGAGGGAGATCGCCTACGAGCAGTACTTC. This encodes CASSLREIAYEQYF.

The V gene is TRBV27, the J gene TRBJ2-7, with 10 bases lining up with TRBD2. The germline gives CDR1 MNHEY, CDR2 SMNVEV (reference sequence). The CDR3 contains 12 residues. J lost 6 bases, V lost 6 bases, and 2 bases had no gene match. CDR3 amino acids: CASSVAGGEQYF. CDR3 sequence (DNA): TGTGCCAGCAGCGTAGCGGGGGGCGAGCAGTACTTC.

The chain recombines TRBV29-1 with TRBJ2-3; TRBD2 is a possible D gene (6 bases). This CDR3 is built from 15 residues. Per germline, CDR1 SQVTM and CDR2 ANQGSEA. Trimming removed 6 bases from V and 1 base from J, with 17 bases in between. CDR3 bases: TGCAGCGTGAACGCAGGAGGGTTCCGCACAGATACGCAGTATTTT. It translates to CSVNAGGFRTDTQYF.

In DNA form, the CDR3 reads TGCGCCAGCAGCCCAATCCCCGGGAACCAAGAGACCCAGTACTTC. Translated, it gives CASSPIPGNQETQYF. The V gene is TRBV4-3, the J gene TRBJ2-5; tentative D call: TRBD2 (5 bases). The CDR3 sequence is 15 residues long. The V end lost 4 bases, the J end lost 0 bases, and 12 bases lay between the germline ends. Germline loops: CDR1 LGHNA, CDR2 YSLEER.

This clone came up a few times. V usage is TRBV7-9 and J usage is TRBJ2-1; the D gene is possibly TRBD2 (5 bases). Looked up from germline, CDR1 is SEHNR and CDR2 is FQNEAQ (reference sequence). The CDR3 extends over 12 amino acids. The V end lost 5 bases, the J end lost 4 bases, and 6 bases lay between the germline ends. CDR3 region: CASSGLYNEQFF. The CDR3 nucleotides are TGTGCCAGCAGCGGACTGTACAATGAGCAGTTCTTC.

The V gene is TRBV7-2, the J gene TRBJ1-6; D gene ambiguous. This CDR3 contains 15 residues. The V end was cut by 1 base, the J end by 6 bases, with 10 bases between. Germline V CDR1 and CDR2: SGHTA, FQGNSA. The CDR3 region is CASSLGNWGNSPLHF. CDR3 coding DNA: TGTGCCAGCAGCTTAGGGAATTGGGGTAATTCACCCCTCCACTTT.

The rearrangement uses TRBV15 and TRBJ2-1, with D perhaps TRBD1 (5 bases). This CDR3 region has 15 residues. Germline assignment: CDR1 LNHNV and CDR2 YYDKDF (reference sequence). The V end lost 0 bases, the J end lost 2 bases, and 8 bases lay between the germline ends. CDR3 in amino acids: CATSRDRGAYNEQFF. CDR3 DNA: TGTGCCACCAGCAGAGATAGGGGCGCCTACAATGAGCAGTTCTTC.

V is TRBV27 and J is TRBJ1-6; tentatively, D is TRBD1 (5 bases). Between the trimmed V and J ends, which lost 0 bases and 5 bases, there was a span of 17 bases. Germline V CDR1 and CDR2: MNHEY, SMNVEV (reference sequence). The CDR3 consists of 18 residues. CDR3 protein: CASSLSTAPGAHNSPLHF. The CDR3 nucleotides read TGTGCCAGCAGTTTATCAACGGCTCCCGGGGCTCATAATTCACCCCTCCACTTT.

CDR3 DNA: TGCGCCAGCAGCCAAGATGGGACAGGGGGCACAACTAATGAAAAACTGTTTTTT. Translating it yields CASSQDGTGGTTNEKLFF. The V and J genes are TRBV4-3 and TRBJ1-4; 12 bases match TRBD1. Germline V gene data show CDR1 as LGHNA and CDR2 as YSLEER. V trimming: 0 bases; J trimming: 0 bases; junction bases outside the gene matches: 2. This CDR3 is 18 amino acids long.

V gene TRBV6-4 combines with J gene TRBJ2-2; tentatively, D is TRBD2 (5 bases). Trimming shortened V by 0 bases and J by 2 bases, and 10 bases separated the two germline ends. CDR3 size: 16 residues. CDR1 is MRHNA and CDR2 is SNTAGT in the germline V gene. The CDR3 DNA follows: TGTGCCAGCAGTGACTCGGAGAGGGTCAACACCGGGGAGCTGTTTTTT. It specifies CASSDSERVNTGELFF.

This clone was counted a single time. CDR3 in amino acids: CASSPHQTSGGASTDTQYF. The DNA for the CDR3 is TGCGCCAGCAGCCCCCACCAAACTAGCGGGGGGGCTAGCACAGATACGCAGTATTTT. This chain uses TRBV4-1 with TRBJ2-3; 13 positions agree with TRBD2. The germline V gene encodes CDR1 MGHRA and CDR2 YSYEKL. V shed 4 bases and J 0 bases; nucleotides not matched to a gene: 10. This CDR3 is 19 amino acids long.